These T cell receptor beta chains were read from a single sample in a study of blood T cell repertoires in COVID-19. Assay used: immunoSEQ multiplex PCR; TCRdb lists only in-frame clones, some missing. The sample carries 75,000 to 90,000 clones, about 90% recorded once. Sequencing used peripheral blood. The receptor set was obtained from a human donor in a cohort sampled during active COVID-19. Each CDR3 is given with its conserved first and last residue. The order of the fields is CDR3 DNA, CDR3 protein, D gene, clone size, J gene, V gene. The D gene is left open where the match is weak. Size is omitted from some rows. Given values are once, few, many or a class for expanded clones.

TGTGCCAGCAGCTTAAGAGCGTTCAGGGGGCTTGTCGGGGAGCTGTTTTTT	CASSLRAFRGLVGELFF	TRBD1	-	TRBJ2-2	TRBV7-3
TGTGCCAGCACCTCGAGCGGGGGAACGAATGAGCAGTTCTTC	CASTSSGGTNEQFF	TRBD2	-	TRBJ2-1	TRBV9
TGTGCCAGCAGTGGGACTCTGGCCGGGGAGCTGTTTTTT	CASSGTLAGELFF	-	-	TRBJ2-2	TRBV6-2/TRBV6-3
TGTGCCAGCAGCGAAGTACGAGCGTACTCCTACAATGAGCAGTTCTTC	CASSEVRAYSYNEQFF	-	-	TRBJ2-1	TRBV7-8
TGTGCCAGCCGCTTGCAGGGCTCCTACGAGCAGTACTTC	CASRLQGSYEQYF	-	once	TRBJ2-7	TRBV18
TGTGCCAGCAGCCGCCGAGGGACAGGGTATGGCTACACCTTC	CASSRRGTGYGYTF	TRBD1	-	TRBJ1-2	TRBV3-1/TRBV3-2
TGTGCCAGCAGTTTATCCGGGACAGGGTTTTATGGCTACACCTTC	CASSLSGTGFYGYTF	TRBD1	-	TRBJ1-2	TRBV27
TGTGCCAGCAGCCTCAGGTCCGGGACACACTCCTACAATGAGCAGTTCTTC	CASSLRSGTHSYNEQFF	-	-	TRBJ2-1	TRBV4-2
TGTGCCAGCACCCCCGGGGGGGCCCCCCGCCTCTTT	CASTPGGAPRLF	-	-	TRBJ1-1	TRBV12-3/TRBV12-4
TGTGCCAGCAGCGGGGGGACAGGGTTTAACTATGGCTACACCTTC	CASSGGTGFNYGYTF	TRBD1	-	TRBJ1-2	TRBV5-5
TGTGCCAGCAGCCAAGGGCAGGGCTTGGGCTATGGCTACACCTTC	CASSQGQGLGYGYTF	-	-	TRBJ1-2	TRBV3-1/TRBV3-2